This T cell receptor beta chain was retrieved from a study of shared clonotypes between healthy human individuals. The CDR3 length is 16 residues. Trimming at V came to 2 bases and at J to 0 bases, leaving 7 bases not matched to a gene. Looked up from germline, CDR1 is SGHAT and CDR2 is FQNNGV. Here immunoSEQ multiplex PCR was the method, and the copy in TCRdb shows in-frame clones only, minus some. This table has hundreds of thousands of clones, approximately 79% appearing once. The sequenced sample consisted of memory CD4+ T cells sorted from blood. Regarding subset: CD45RA-negative fraction. This TCR came from a woman aged 25 to 39 in good health. V usage is TRBV11-2 and J usage is TRBJ2-7; 7 nucleotides align to TRBD1. The CDR3 sequence: CASSLYRGQRSYEQYF. The CDR3 DNA reads TGTGCCAGCAGCTTATACAGGGGCCAACGCTCCTACGAGCAGTACTTC.